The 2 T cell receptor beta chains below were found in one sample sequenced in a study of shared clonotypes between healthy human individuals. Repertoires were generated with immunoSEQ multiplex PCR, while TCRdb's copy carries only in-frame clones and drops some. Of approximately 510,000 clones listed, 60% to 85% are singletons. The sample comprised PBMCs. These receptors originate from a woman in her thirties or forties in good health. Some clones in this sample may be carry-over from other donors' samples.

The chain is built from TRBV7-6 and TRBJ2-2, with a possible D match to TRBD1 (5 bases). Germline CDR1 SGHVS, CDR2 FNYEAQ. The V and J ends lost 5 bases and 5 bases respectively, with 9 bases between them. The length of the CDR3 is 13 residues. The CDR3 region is CASSRAGTGELFF. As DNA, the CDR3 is TGTGCCAGCAGCCGGGCAGGGACCGGGGAGCTGTTTTTT.

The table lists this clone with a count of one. This CDR3 reads CSGTRTGDGTQYF. The CDR3 DNA follows: TGCAGCGGGACCAGGACAGGGGACGGGACCCAGTACTTC. J is TRBJ2-5 and V is TRBV29-1, with 9 bases identical to TRBD1. CDR1 and CDR2 from the germline V gene are SQVTM and ANQGSEA. Trimming at V came to 7 bases and at J to 7 bases, leaving 10 bases not matched to a gene. There are 13 residues in the CDR3.